This record covers a single T cell receptor beta chain. Its antigen is currently unknown. The data were taken from a study of T cell responses to AZD1222 COVID-19 vaccine. Trimming removed 1 base from V and 3 bases from J; junction bases left unmatched: 9. CDR1 is MDHEN and CDR2 is SYDVKM in the germline V gene. The CDR3 length is 16 residues. General observations from the study: Researchers took repertoire samples only after the peak T cell response had come. White British donors predominated, females outnumbered males, and clonal diversity was possibly underestimated. Regions 160-218 and 743-854 held dominance among vaccine-associated CD4 TCRs, which spanned spike. Spike-specific TCR breadth and depth were elevated following two AZD1222 doses.

The assay was immunoSEQ multiplex PCR, and TCRdb's table has in-frame clones only and misses some. Of 150,000 to 200,000 clones in the sample, approximately 94% were seen once. The sequence was obtained from an adult who received the AZD1222 COVID-19 vaccine. The material sequenced was peripheral blood, taken 28 days after the second AZD1222 dose. The genes are TRBV28 and TRBJ2-7, with TRBD1 matching 7 bases. The CDR3 sequence: CASSLFRQGEGYEQYF. The CDR3 nucleotides are TGTGCCAGCAGTTTATTCCGACAGGGAGAGGGCTACGAGCAGTACTTC.